This T cell receptor beta chain was recorded in a study of T cells in Graves' hyperthyroidism and ophthalmopathy (dated by TCRdb to about 2019). General notes on the study: Peripheral blood was collected at initial diagnosis, before any treatment. To identify distinguishing TCR V-J signatures, a discovery cohort of 90 to 100 patients was used, comprising approximately 40 with Graves' ophthalmopathy and around 60 with stable Graves' hyperthyroidism. Prospective prediction of ophthalmopathy was tested in an independent validation cohort of approximately 19 hyperthyroidism patients and around 16 patients who later progressed to ophthalmopathy. The roughly 100 discovery patients were randomly split 7:3 into training and test sets. The study also compared thyroid tissue and blood T-cell repertoires from about six Graves' hyperthyroidism patients. Following sampling, methimazole starting at 30 mg daily was given to hyperthyroidism patients, and high-dose intravenous methylprednisolone was given to ophthalmopathy patients. According to the paper, TCR Vbeta CDR3 sequencing was carried out on approximately 140 peripheral blood samples, which came from approximately 43 ophthalmopathy, approximately 72 hyperthyroidism and about 17 progressor patients. Results and caveats for the whole study, not just this receptor: In validation, progression to ophthalmopathy was predicted by the model with about 70% sensitivity and roughly 76% specificity, a median of roughly six months before onset. In cross-validation, a model built on a 13 V-J signature told ophthalmopathy apart from stable hyperthyroidism with 85% to 90% sensitivity and approximately 81% specificity, and in testing the same model reached 80%/75%. Most expanded thyroid clonotypes (frequency above 0.001) were also detected in blood, suggesting blood repertoires may reflect thyroid immune responses. Sample size was not statistically predetermined, and investigators were not blinded to group allocation.

The germline V end is reduced by 2 bases and the J end by 11 bases; junction bases left unmatched: 6. CDR1 LGHDT and CDR2 YNNKEL are derived from the germline V gene (reference sequence). The CDR3 spans 15 residues, from the cysteine through the phenylalanine. Of the read, only the CDR3 DNA is kept; its 45 bases are in frame from base 1. This clonotype was picked up many times. Its antigen remains undetermined. The sample holds no much larger clone one base away, and base qualities are not on file. Ophthalmopathy patients had moderately to severely active disease, with a Clinical Activity Score of 3 or more, a NOSPECS grade of 4 or more, and a disease duration of less than 3 months. The study excluded patients with uncontrolled infections, other autoimmune diseases, pregnancy or lactation. Diagnoses were established on the basis of clinical symptoms, serum thyroxine and TRAb, thyroid ultrasound, and orbital computed tomography. PBMCs were isolated from around 10 ml of fresh peripheral blood by Ficoll-Paque density gradient centrifugation. Total RNA was extracted with Trizol reagent, and quality was checked on an Agilent 2100 Bioanalyzer.

TCR beta CDR3 regions were amplified from RNA transcripts. The first round of RT-PCR for the TCR CDR3 was performed with the HTBI primer set and the Qiagen OneStep RT-PCR kit. Libraries were constructed in a second round of multiplex PCR, after which size selection and purification were carried out. Sequencing of the libraries was done on an Illumina HiSeq2000 using paired-end 100 bp reads. On the study's bioinformatics: SOAPnuke was used to process the raw data, throwing out any read that contained adapters or uncalled bases, had a mean Phred below 15, or lacked an exact constant-primer or identifier match. COPE v1.2.5 was used to merge high-quality paired reads, and clonotypes were defined as unique nucleotide sequences. MiTCR v1.1 was used to align clonotypes to the IMGT TRBV, TRBD and TRBJ reference segments. Analysis was restricted to V-J combinations with a frequency above 0.0001, which covered 98% to 99.2% of repertoires. A TCS score was defined as the ratio of F50 (clonal expansion) to E x V (chaos), with BLOSUM62-based TCRdist applied between CDR3 peptides within each V-J. Welch's t-statistics and random forest reduced roughly 530 V-J features to about 13, which were used in a naive Bayes classifier (R e1071). TCRdb took the public reads, trimmed them with fastp at Q25, ran MiXCR for clone calling and kept in-frame beta chains. One record per CDR3 amino acid sequence lists the most common genes and DNA. The V and J calls follow TCRdb's processing rather than the paper's. The sample table lists a few hundred thousand distinct CDR3 sequences, less than 20% of them with a count of one. Clones ranked in the top ten supply 35% to 50% of the sample.

Input material: blood. The sequence is built from TRBV3-1 and TRBJ1-6; 10 junctional bases match TRBD1. This clonotype originated in a man younger than 35 with Graves' ophthalmopathy. The CDR3 sequence is CASSQSSGQGAPLHF. The DNA reads TGTGCCAGCAGCCAATCCTCCGGACAGGGGGCACCCCTCCACTTT.